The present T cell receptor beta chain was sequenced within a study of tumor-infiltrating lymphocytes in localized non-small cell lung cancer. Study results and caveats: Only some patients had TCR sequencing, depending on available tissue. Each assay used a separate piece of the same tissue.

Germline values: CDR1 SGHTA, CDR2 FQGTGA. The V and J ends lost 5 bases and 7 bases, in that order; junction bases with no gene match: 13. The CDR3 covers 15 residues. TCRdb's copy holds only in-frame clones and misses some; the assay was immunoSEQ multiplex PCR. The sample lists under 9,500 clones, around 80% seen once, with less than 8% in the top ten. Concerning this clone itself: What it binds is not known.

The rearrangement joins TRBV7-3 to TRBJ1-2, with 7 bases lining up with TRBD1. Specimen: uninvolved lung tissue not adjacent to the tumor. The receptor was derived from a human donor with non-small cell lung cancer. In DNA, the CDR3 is TGTGCCAGCAGCCCGCAAGGAGGGGGCGCCGGTGGCTACACCTTC. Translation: CASSPQGGGAGGYTF. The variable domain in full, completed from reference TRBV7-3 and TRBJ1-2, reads GAGVSQTPSNKVTEKGKYVELRCDPISGHTALYWYRQSLGQGPEFLIYFQGTGAADDSGLPNDRFFAVRPEGSVSTLKIQRTERGDSAVYLCASSPQGGGAGGYTFGSGTRLTVV.